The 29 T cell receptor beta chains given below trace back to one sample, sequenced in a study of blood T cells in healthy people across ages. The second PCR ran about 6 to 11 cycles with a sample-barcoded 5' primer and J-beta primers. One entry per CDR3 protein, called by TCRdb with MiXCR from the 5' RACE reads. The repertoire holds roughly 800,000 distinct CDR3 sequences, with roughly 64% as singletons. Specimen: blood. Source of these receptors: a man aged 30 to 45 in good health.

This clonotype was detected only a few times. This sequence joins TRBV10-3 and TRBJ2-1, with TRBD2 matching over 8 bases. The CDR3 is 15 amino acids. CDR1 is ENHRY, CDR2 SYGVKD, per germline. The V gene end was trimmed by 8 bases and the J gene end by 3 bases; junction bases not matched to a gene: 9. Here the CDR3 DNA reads TGTGCCATCGGGGGTGTGCGGGGGGACTACAATGAGCAGTTCTTC. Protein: CAIGGVRGDYNEQFF.

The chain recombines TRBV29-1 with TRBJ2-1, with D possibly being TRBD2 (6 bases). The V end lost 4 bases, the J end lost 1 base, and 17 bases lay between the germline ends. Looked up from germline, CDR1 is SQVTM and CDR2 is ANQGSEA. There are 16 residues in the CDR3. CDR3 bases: TGCAGCGTTGTGGCGGTAGTAGCGGATTCCTACAATGAGCAGTTCTTC. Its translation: CSVVAVVADSYNEQFF.

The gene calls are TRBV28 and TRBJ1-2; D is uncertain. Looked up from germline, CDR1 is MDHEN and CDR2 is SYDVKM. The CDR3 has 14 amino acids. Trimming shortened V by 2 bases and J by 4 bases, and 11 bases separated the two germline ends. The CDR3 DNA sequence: TGTGCCAGCAGTTTAGATTCAGACCTCTATGGCTACACCTTC. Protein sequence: CASSLDSDLYGYTF.

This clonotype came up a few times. CDR3 sequence (DNA): TGTGCCAGCAGTTTTGGAGCAGGGTTAACGACTAATGAAAAACTGTTTTTT. As protein: CASSFGAGLTTNEKLFF. The V and J genes are TRBV28 and TRBJ1-4; D is possibly TRBD1 (5 bases). CDR1 and CDR2 (germline): MDHEN, SYDVKM. V dropped 3 bases and J dropped 2 bases, with 16 bases sitting between them. The CDR3 spans 17 residues.

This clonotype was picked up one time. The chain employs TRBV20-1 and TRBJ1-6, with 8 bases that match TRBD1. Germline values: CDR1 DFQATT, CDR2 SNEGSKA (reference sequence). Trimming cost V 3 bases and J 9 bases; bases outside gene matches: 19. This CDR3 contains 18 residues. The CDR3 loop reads CSARGSAGGLGESSPLHF. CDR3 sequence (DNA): TGCAGTGCTAGGGGTTCGGCAGGGGGCCTTGGAGAATCTTCACCCCTCCACTTT.

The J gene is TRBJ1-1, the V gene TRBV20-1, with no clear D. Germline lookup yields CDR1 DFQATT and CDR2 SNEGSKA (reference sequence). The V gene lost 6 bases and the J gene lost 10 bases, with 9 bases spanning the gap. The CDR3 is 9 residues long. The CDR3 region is CSAAQRAFF. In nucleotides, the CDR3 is TGCAGTGCGGCTCAAAGAGCTTTCTTT.

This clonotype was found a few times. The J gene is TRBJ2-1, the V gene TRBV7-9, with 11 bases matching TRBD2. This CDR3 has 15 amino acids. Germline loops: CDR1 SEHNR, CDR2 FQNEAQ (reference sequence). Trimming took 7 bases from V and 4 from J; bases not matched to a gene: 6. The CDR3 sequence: CASIKTSGGYNEQFF. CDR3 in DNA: TGTGCCAGCATCAAAACTAGCGGGGGTTACAATGAGCAGTTCTTC.

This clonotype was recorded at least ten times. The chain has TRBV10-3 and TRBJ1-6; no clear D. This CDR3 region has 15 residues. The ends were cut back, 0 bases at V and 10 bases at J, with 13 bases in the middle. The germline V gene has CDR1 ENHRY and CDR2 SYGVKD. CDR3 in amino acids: CAISESTEGRSPLHF. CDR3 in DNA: TGTGCCATCAGTGAGTCAACGGAAGGGAGATCACCCCTCCACTTT.

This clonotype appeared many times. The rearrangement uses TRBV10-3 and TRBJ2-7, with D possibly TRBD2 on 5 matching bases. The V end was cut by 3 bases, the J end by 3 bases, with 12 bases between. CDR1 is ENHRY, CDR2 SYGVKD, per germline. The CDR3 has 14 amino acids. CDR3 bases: TGTGCCATCAGTGACTTCAAAGCGGACTACGAGCAGTACTTC. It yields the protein CAISDFKADYEQYF.

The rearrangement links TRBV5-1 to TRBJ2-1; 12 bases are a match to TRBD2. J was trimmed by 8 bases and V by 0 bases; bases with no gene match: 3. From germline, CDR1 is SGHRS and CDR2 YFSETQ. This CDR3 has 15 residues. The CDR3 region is CASSLGTSGNYEQFF. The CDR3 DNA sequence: TGCGCCAGCAGCTTGGGGACTAGCGGGAATTATGAGCAGTTCTTC. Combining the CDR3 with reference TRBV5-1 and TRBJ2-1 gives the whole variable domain KAGVTQTPRYLIKTRGQQVTLSCSPISGHRSVSWYQQTPGQGLQFLFEYFSETQRNKGNFPGRFSGRQFSNSRSEMNVSTLELGDSALYLCASSLGTSGNYEQFFGPGTRLTVL.

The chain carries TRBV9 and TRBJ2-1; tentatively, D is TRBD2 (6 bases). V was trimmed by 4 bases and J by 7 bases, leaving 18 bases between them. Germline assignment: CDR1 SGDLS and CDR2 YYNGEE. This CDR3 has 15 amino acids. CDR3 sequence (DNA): TGTGCCAGCAGCCCATCCGCGGGAAGTCTTAATGAGCAGTTCTTC. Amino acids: CASSPSAGSLNEQFF.

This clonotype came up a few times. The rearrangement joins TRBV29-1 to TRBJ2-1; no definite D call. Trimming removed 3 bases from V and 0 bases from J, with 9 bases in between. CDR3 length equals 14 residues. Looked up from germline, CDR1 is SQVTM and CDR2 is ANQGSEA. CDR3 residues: CSVERSSSYNEQFF. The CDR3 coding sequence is TGCAGCGTTGAGCGGAGCAGCTCCTACAATGAGCAGTTCTTC.

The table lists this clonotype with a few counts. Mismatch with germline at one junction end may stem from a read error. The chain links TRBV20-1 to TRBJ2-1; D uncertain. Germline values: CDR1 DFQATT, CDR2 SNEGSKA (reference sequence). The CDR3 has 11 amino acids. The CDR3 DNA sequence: TGCAGTGCTAGGTCCTACAATGAGCAGTTTTTC. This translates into CSARSYNEQFF.

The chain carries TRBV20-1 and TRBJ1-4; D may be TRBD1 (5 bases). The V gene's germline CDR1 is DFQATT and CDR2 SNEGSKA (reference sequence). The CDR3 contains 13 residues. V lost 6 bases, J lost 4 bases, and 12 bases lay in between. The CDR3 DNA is TGCAGTGCCCCGGGGGAAGTTAATGAAAAACTGTTTTTT. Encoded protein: CSAPGEVNEKLFF.

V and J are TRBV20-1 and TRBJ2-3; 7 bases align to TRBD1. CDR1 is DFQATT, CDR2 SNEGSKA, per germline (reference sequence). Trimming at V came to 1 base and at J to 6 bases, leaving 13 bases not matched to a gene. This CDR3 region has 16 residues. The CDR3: CSARVYGTAAPDTQYF. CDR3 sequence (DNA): TGCAGTGCTAGAGTGTACGGGACAGCCGCACCTGATACGCAGTATTTT.

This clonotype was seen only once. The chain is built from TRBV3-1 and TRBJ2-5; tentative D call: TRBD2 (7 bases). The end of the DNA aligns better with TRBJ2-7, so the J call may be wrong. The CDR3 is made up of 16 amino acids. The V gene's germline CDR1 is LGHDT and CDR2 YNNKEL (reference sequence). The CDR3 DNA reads TGTGCCAGCAGCCAAGAAGGGGGGGCTTTTGGCGACGAGCAGTACTTC. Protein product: CASSQEGGAFGDEQYF.

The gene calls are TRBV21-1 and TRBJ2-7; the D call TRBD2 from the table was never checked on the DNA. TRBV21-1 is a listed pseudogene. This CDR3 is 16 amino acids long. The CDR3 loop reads CASSTNLTSGSWEQYF. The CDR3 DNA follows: TGTGCCAGCAGCACCAACCTCACTAGCGGGAGTTGGGAGCAGTACTTC.

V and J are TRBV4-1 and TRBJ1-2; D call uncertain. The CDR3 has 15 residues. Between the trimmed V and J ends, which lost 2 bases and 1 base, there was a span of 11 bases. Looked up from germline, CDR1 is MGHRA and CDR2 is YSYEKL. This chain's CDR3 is CASSQSSGNNYGYTF. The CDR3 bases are TGCGCCAGCAGCCAATCGTCGGGGAATAACTATGGCTACACCTTC.

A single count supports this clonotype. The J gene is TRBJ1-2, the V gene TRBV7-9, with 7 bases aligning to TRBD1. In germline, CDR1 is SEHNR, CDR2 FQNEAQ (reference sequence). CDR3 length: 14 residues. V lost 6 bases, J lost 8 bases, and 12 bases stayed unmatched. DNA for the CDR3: TGTGCCAGCAGAGCAGACAGGGTGCAGTACGGCTACACCTTC. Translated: CASRADRVQYGYTF.

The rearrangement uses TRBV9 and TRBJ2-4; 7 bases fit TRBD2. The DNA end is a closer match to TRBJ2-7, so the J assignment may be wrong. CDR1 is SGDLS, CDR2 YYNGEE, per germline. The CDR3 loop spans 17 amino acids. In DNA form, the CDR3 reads TGTGCCAGCAGCGCACCGAGGGGAGGACTAGTGCTATACGAGCAGTACTTC. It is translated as CASSAPRGGLVLYEQYF.

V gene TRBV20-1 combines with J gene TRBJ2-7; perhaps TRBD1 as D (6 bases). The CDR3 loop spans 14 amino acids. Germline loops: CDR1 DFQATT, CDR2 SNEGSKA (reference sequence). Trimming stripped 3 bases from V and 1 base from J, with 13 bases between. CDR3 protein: CSARTRTVSYEQYF. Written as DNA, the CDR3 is TGCAGTGCTAGGACTCGGACAGTTTCCTACGAGCAGTACTTC.

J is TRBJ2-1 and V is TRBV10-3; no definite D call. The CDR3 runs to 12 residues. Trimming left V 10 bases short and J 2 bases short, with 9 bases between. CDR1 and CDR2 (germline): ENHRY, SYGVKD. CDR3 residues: CATRRTYNEQFF. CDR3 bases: TGTGCCACCAGACGGACCTACAATGAGCAGTTCTTC.

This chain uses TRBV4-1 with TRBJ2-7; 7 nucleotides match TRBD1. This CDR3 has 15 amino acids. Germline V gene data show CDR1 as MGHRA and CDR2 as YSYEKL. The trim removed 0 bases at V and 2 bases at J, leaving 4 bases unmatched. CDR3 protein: CASSQEDRAAYEQYF. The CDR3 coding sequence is TGCGCCAGCAGCCAAGAAGACAGGGCAGCCTACGAGCAGTACTTC.

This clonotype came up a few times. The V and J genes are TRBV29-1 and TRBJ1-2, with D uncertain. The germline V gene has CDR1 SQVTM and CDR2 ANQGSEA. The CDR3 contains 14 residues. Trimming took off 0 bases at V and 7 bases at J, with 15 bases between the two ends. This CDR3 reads CSVEDANGEIGYTF. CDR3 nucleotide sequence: TGCAGCGTTGAAGATGCGAATGGGGAGATTGGCTACACCTTC.

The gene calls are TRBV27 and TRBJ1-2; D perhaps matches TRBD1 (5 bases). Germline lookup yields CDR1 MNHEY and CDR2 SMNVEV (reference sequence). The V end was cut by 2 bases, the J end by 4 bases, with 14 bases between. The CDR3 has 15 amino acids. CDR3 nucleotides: TGTGCCAGCAGTTTACGGGGCACAGCCCTCTATGGCTACACCTTC. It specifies CASSLRGTALYGYTF.

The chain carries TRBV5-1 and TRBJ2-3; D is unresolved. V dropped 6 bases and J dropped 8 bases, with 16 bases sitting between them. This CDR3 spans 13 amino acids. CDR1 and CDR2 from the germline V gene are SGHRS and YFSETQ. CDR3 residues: CASMQMGRGTQYF. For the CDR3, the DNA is TGCGCCAGCATGCAGATGGGTAGAGGTACGCAGTATTTT.

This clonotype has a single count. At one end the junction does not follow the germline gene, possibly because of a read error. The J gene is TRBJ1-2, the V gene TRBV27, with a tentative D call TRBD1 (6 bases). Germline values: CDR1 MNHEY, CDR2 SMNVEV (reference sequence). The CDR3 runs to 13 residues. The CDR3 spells CASSQPGADGCTF. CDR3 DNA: TGTGCCAGCAGTCAGCCGGGGGCCGATGGCTGCACCTTC.

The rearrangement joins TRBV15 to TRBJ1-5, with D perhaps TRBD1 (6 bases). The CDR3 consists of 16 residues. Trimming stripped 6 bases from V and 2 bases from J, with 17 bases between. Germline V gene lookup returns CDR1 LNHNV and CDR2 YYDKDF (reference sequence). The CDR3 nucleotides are TGTGCCACCAGGGATGGTAGGGGGATGGGCAATCAGCCCCAGCATTTT. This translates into CATRDGRGMGNQPQHF.

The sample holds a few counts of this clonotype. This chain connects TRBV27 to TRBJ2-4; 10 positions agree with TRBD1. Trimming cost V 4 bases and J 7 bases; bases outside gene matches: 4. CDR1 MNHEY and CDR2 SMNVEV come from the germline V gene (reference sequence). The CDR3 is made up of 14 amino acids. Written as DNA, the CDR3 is TGTGCCAGCAGTTCTCCGGGACAGGGGAACATTCAGTACTTC. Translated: CASSSPGQGNIQYF.